The T cell receptor (beta chain) under discussion was sequenced for a study of blood T cell repertoires in COVID-19. Notes on this clone: The junction departs from germline at one end; a sequencing error may be responsible.

The authors' processing: Quantification of nucleated cells was approximated via reference gene primer amplification. The repertoire was sequenced with immunoSEQ multiplex PCR; TCRdb's copy has only in-frame clones and lacks some. For V, J and clone size, that table is used; D and trimming come from the DNA. The sample has 200,000 to 250,000 clones, approximately 82% seen once. This CDR3 has 12 residues. Germline V gene data show CDR1 as KGHSH and CDR2 as LQKENI. This chain connects TRBV18 to TRBJ2-7; no reliable D call. This clonotype originated in a human donor in a cohort sampled during active COVID-19. The specimen sequenced was peripheral blood. Written as DNA, the CDR3 is TGTGCCAGCTCAACTAACTCCTACGAGCAGTGCTTC. Translated, it gives CASSTNSYEQCF. Variable domain in full (rest from reference TRBV18 and TRBJ2-7): NAGVMQNPRHLVRRRGQEARLRCSPMKGHSHVYWYRQLPEEGLKFMVYLQKENIIDESGMPKERFSAEFPKEGPSILRIQQVVRGDSAAYFCASSTNSYEQCFGPGTRLTVT.